Below, 18 T cell receptor beta chains from the same sample are listed, as sequenced in a study of beta chain features in type 1 diabetes. No cognate antigen is known for these TCRs. Study results and limitations: TCRB CDR3 length was moderately but significantly reduced in all four CD4+ subsets of Type 1 diabetes patients.

Every isolated RNA sample was fully reverse transcribed, so sequencing captured expressed TCRB transcripts. The method was immunoSEQ multiplex PCR; TCRdb's version includes in-frame clones alone and lacks a portion of them. The sample carries 50,000 to 55,000 clones, 55% to 80% recorded once. The sample taken for sequencing was stem cell memory CD4+ T cells from blood. The receptor source for this set is a woman younger than 45 with type 1 diabetes.

The V gene is TRBV27, the J gene TRBJ1-2; no definite D call. This CDR3 contains 16 residues. V lost 5 bases to trimming and J lost 2 bases, with 18 bases between them. Germline V gives CDR1 MNHEY, CDR2 SMNVEV (reference sequence). The CDR3 region is CASSRFGGPRNYGYTF. CDR3 nucleotide sequence: TGTGCCAGCAGTCGGTTCGGCGGCCCGCGGAACTATGGCTACACCTTC.

The rearrangement links TRBV28 to TRBJ2-7; no reliable D call. Germline lookup yields CDR1 MDHEN and CDR2 SYDVKM. The CDR3 sequence is 12 residues long. V lost 5 bases and J lost 2, with 7 bases in between. CDR3 nucleotides: TGTGCCAGCAGTCTTCTCCCCTACGAGCAGTACTTC. Translating it yields CASSLLPYEQYF.

This chain uses TRBV28 with TRBJ1-1; tentative D call: TRBD1 (5 bases). This CDR3 has 14 amino acids. Germline CDR1 and CDR2: MDHEN and SYDVKM. Trimming pared 4 bases from V and 1 base from J, leaving 10 bases between. The CDR3 loop reads CASSSGKGNTEAFF. In DNA form, the CDR3 reads TGTGCCAGCAGTTCAGGGAAAGGGAACACTGAAGCTTTCTTT. Filled out from reference TRBV28 and TRBJ1-1, the complete variable domain reads DVKVTQSSRYLVKRTGEKVFLECVQDMDHENMFWYRQDPGLGLRLIYFSYDVKMKEKGDIPEGYSVSREKKERFSLILESASTNQTSMYLCASSSGKGNTEAFFGQGTRLTVV.

The table lists this clone with a few counts. The chain has TRBV29-1 and TRBJ2-2; a possible D gene is TRBD2 (6 bases). The ends were cut back, 7 bases at V and 6 bases at J, with 15 bases in the middle. The CDR3 length is 13 residues. CDR1 is SQVTM and CDR2 is ANQGSEA in the germline V gene. The CDR3 is CSGGEAWAGELFF. CDR3 DNA: TGCAGCGGGGGGGAAGCTTGGGCCGGGGAGCTGTTTTTT.

DNA of the CDR3: TGTGCCAGCAGCTTATCAGACTCTTACACTGAAGCTTTCTTT. Translating it yields CASSLSDSYTEAFF. V and J are TRBV7-3 and TRBJ1-1; the D is unclear. CDR1 and CDR2 (germline): SGHTA, FQGTGA. The length of the CDR3 is 14 residues. Deletions cut 2 bases from V and 3 bases from J, with 10 bases between. Using reference TRBV7-3 and TRBJ1-1 for the parts outside the CDR3, the full variable domain is GAGVSQTPSNKVTEKGKYVELRCDPISGHTALYWYRQSLGQGPEFLIYFQGTGAADDSGLPNDRFFAVRPEGSVSTLKIQRTERGDSAVYLCASSLSDSYTEAFFGQGTRLTVV.

The chain is built from TRBV12-5 and TRBJ2-1; 11 nucleotides agree with TRBD2. CDR3 size: 18 residues. Trimming at V came to 4 bases and at J to 0 bases, leaving 8 bases not matched to a gene. CDR1 LGHNT and CDR2 FRNRAP come from the germline V gene. CDR3 residues: CASGSGRTSGPSYNEQFF. The CDR3 DNA follows: TGTGCTAGTGGTTCCGGGCGGACTAGCGGGCCCTCCTACAATGAGCAGTTCTTC.

This clone occurred a few times. This chain joins TRBV27 and TRBJ2-7; D is ambiguous. CDR1 MNHEY and CDR2 SMNVEV come from the germline V gene (reference sequence). The CDR3 sequence is 14 residues long. V lost 2 bases and J lost 4, with 12 bases in between. The CDR3 DNA reads TGTGCCAGCAGTTTAACGGGTGTACAATACGAGCAGTACTTC. Amino acid sequence: CASSLTGVQYEQYF.

The genes are TRBV7-9 and TRBJ2-3; 12 bases agree with TRBD1. V was clipped by 4 bases and J by 7 bases; unmatched bases: 15. Germline V gene lookup returns CDR1 SEHNR and CDR2 FQNEAQ (reference sequence). The CDR3 contains 18 residues. CDR3 residues: CASSSVPGQGAKMYTQYF. DNA for the CDR3: TGTGCCAGCAGCTCCGTCCCGGGACAGGGGGCGAAAATGTATACGCAGTATTTT.

This clone was seen a handful of times. The rearrangement links TRBV6-4 to TRBJ2-6; TRBD2 matches at 12 bases. CDR1 and CDR2 (germline): MRHNA, SNTAGT. Unmatched junction bases numbered 14, after V lost 8 bases and J lost 0 bases. The CDR3 has 20 residues. The CDR3 region is CASSAEGLAGSRSGANVLTF. The CDR3 DNA is TGTGCCAGCTCCGCCGAAGGACTAGCGGGATCTCGCTCTGGGGCCAACGTCCTGACTTTC.

The chain recombines TRBV6-1 with TRBJ1-2; 7 bases are shared with TRBD1. CDR1 MNHNS and CDR2 SASEGT come from the germline V gene. Unmatched junction bases numbered 16, after V lost 7 bases and J lost 8 bases. The CDR3 consists of 15 residues. Here the CDR3 reads CASTKGTETDRGYTF. The CDR3 DNA is TGTGCCAGCACCAAGGGGACAGAGACAGATCGCGGCTACACCTTC.

The V gene is TRBV30, the J gene TRBJ1-2, with D possibly TRBD1 on 6 matching bases. This CDR3 is 17 amino acids long. Germline V lookup: CDR1 GTSNPN, CDR2 SVGIG (reference sequence). Trimming stripped 5 bases from V and 1 base from J, with 23 bases between. The CDR3 region is CAWWPGHPSLDNYGYTF. DNA of the CDR3: TGTGCCTGGTGGCCGGGACATCCTTCACTAGATAACTATGGCTACACCTTC.

J is TRBJ2-1 and V is TRBV5-1; 8 nucleotides match TRBD1. The CDR3 consists of 15 residues. Germline V lookup: CDR1 SGHRS, CDR2 YFSETQ. The trim removed 0 bases at V and 7 bases at J, leaving 6 bases unmatched. The CDR3 protein is CASSLGQGLGNEQFF. In DNA, the CDR3 is TGCGCCAGCAGCTTGGGACAGGGGCTGGGGAATGAGCAGTTCTTC.

This clone has just a few counts. V and J are TRBV7-9 and TRBJ2-2, with 10 bases matching TRBD1. Germline CDR1 and CDR2: SEHNR and FQNEAQ (reference sequence). V shed 2 bases, J shed 6 bases, and the junction held 6 bases outside the gene matches. This CDR3 is 16 amino acids long. The CDR3 loop reads CASSLLGQGQPGELFF. CDR3 in DNA: TGTGCCAGCAGCTTATTGGGACAGGGGCAGCCCGGGGAGCTGTTTTTT.

The CDR3 region is CASSSGSKAFF. The CDR3 region has the DNA TGTGCCAGCAGTTCCGGGTCTAAAGCTTTCTTT. V usage is TRBV2 and J usage is TRBJ1-1; no clear D. This CDR3 has 11 amino acids. Trimming left V 5 bases short and J 9 bases short, with 10 bases between. The germline V gene encodes CDR1 SNHLY and CDR2 FYNNEI. Complete variable domain (other parts from reference TRBV2 and TRBJ1-1): EPEVTQTPSHQVTQMGQEVILRCVPISNHLYFYWYRQILGQKVEFLVSFYNNEISEKSEIFDDQFSVERPDGSNFTLKIRSTKLEDSAMYFCASSSGSKAFFGQGTRLTVV.

This clone was found a few times. The chain carries TRBV29-1 and TRBJ1-2; D perhaps matches TRBD1 (6 bases). Germline CDR1 and CDR2: SQVTM and ANQGSEA. This CDR3 is built from 14 residues. V lost 3 bases and J lost 2, with 13 bases in between. The CDR3, as DNA: TGCAGCGTTGACTCGGCAGGGGTCAACTATGGCTACACCTTC. Translated, it gives CSVDSAGVNYGYTF.

The gene calls are TRBV5-4 and TRBJ1-2; D might be TRBD1 (5 bases). CDR3 length equals 14 residues. The V end was cut by 0 bases, the J end by 4 bases, with 10 bases between. The germline CDR1 and CDR2 sequences are SGHNT and YYREEE (reference sequence). CDR3 protein: CASSLDRFGYGYTF. Here the CDR3 DNA reads TGTGCCAGCAGCTTGGACAGGTTCGGCTATGGCTACACCTTC.

This chain connects TRBV2 to TRBJ2-2, with TRBD1 matching 8 bases. Trimming cost V 4 bases and J 5 bases; bases outside gene matches: 3. Germline CDR1 is SNHLY and CDR2 is FYNNEI. This CDR3 has 14 residues. The DNA for the CDR3 is TGTGCCAGCAGTGCGACAGGGGCGACCGGGGAGCTGTTTTTT. Protein sequence: CASSATGATGELFF.

The chain is built from TRBV29-1 and TRBJ1-1, with D possibly TRBD1 on 5 matching bases. With 4 bases removed from V and 3 bases from J, the gap between germline ends came to 15 bases. CDR1 and CDR2 from the germline V gene are SQVTM and ANQGSEA. The CDR3 extends over 14 amino acids. CDR3 sequence: CSVGWDGGDTEAFF. CDR3 DNA sequence: TGCAGCGTTGGATGGGACGGGGGGGACACTGAAGCTTTCTTT.